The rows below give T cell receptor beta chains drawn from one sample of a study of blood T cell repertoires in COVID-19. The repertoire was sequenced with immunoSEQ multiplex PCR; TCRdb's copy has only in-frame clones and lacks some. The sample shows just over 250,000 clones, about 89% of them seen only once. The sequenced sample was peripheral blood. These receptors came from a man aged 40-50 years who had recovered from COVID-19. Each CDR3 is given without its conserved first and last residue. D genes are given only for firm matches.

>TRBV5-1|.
ASSWDERQVDTEAF
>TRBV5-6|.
ASSLGQVTGELF
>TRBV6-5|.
ASSYRDTQY
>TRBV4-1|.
ASSQDLVGDTQY
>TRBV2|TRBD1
ASSRDRRNQPQH
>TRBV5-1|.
ASTDRTNTGELF
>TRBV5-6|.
ASSSSTGSLNEKLF
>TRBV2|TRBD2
ASSRLAGGYEQY
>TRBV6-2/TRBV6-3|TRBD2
ASSLLAGGPNEQF
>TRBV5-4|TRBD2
ASNPDGLAVGTDTQY
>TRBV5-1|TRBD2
ASSQGLAGGSYEQY
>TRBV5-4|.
ASSLPGKETQY
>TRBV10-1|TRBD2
ASSSGLAGPNTGELF
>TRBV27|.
ASSYSSRGGLETQY
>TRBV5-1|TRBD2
ASSLASGGRPQETQY
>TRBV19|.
ASSVLLGRNQPQH
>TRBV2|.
ASSKTSTYEQY
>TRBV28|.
ASSFGGVGVDTQY
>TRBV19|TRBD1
ASGTGQGRYNEQF
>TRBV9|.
ASSVEGGRNTEAF
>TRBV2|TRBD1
ASSATRDRGLNEQY
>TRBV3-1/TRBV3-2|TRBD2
ASSQEIRAGGHHEQY
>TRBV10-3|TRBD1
AIRNGTGNTGELF
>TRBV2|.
ASRLDRYNEQF
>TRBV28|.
ASNEGGPSSYNEQF
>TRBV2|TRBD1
ASTGGVGGIQY
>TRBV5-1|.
ASSRRPDTSKQY
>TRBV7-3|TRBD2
ASSLRASGGQNYNEQF
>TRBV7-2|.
ASSLGAPRLQSNQPQH
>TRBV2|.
ASGSRNREPIY
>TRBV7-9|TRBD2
ASSLGDSGAADTQY
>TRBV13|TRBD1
ASSLRQGSSYEQY
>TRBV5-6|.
ASSLGSGVRKAF
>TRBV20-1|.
SASGEAEAF
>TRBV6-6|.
ASRGDGGNTGELF
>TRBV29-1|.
SVDTGISTQY
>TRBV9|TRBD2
ASSPKTSGNQNEQF